The 14 T cell receptor beta chains listed next were all sequenced from one sample in a study of regulatory T cells in long-lasting Graves disease. Relying on iRepertoire HTBI primers and Arm-PCR of CDR3 regions, the team built TCR beta libraries. TCRdb analysed the multiplex PCR reads with MiXCR anew, one entry per CDR3 protein. The sample consists of fewer than 450,000 distinct CDR3 sequences, roughly 20% of them appearing once. As for time point: persistent/refractory GD, antithyroid drugs over 5 years with positive TRAb. Making the TCR library involved RNA that had been extracted from PBMCs. Sample: peripheral blood mononuclear cells (PBMCs), taken when the disease was refractory, from a patient treated with antithyroid drugs. These receptors were obtained from a female donor with Graves disease.

The chain couples TRBV12-3 or TRBV12-4 to TRBJ1-1; 7 bases are a match to TRBD1. J lost 1 base, V lost 7 bases, and 9 bases had no gene match. This CDR3 is 15 amino acids long. The CDR3 protein is CASMNQGGRNTEAFF. The CDR3 DNA follows: TGTGCCAGCATGAATCAGGGGGGGCGGAACACTGAAGCTTTCTTT.

The table lists this clonotype with a few counts. The J gene is TRBJ1-2, the V gene TRBV20-1; D ambiguous. The CDR3 length is 11 residues. CDR1 and CDR2 (germline): DFQATT, SNEGSKA (reference sequence). Between the trimmed V and J ends, which lost 5 bases and 4 bases, there was a span of 8 bases. The CDR3: CSALRSYGYTF. CDR3 DNA: TGCAGTGCTCTAAGGAGCTATGGCTACACCTTC.

This chain's CDR3 is CASSQTNGQRNTEAFF. CDR3 bases: TGCGCCAGCAGCCAGACAAATGGACAGCGGAACACTGAAGCTTTCTTT. The chain joins TRBV4-3 to TRBJ1-1; the D gene is possibly TRBD1 (6 bases). With 3 bases removed from V and 1 base from J, the gap between germline ends came to 15 bases. The germline gives CDR1 LGHNA, CDR2 YSLEER. The length of the CDR3 is 16 residues.

The chain recombines TRBV29-1 with TRBJ1-2; D gene ambiguous. Germline CDR1 SQVTM, CDR2 ANQGSEA. The CDR3 has 13 amino acids. V gave up 6 bases and J gave up 4 bases, with 15 bases separating them. The CDR3 loop is CSVHVWGGYGYTF. The CDR3, as DNA: TGCAGCGTCCATGTGTGGGGAGGCTATGGCTACACCTTC. Using reference TRBV29-1 and TRBJ1-2 for the parts outside the CDR3, the full variable domain is SAVISQKPSRDICQRGTSLTIQCQVDSQVTMMFWYRQQPGQSLTLIATANQGSEATYESGFVIDKFPISRPNLTFSTLTVSNMSPEDSSIYLCSVHVWGGYGYTFGSGTRLTVV.

This clonotype showed up just a few times. The rearrangement links TRBV6-1 to TRBJ2-2, with D hard to call. This CDR3 spans 17 amino acids. V dropped 6 bases and J dropped 6 bases, with 23 bases sitting between them. CDR1 is MNHNS, CDR2 SASEGT, per germline. The CDR3 protein is CASRGRVVGLISGELFF. The CDR3 DNA sequence: TGTGCCAGCAGGGGCCGGGTGGTAGGGCTGATTTCCGGGGAGCTGTTTTTT.

The chain carries TRBV10-3 and TRBJ2-7; 8 bases agree with TRBD2. This CDR3 spans 17 amino acids. The ends lost 0 bases at V and 3 bases at J; junction bases unmatched: 10. CDR1 and CDR2 (germline): ENHRY, SYGVKD. The CDR3 nucleotides read TGTGCCATCAGTGAGTCGAGCGTCGGGAGGGCCTTCTACGAGCAGTACTTC. This sequence encodes CAISESSVGRAFYEQYF.

This sequence joins TRBV6-1 and TRBJ2-7, with a weak D call TRBD2 (6 bases). This CDR3 is built from 16 residues. Germline CDR1 reads MNHNS; CDR2 reads SASEGT. V dropped 5 bases and J dropped 4 bases, with 21 bases sitting between them. The chain's CDR3 is CASSNDGLEGQYEQYF. The DNA of the CDR3 is TGTGCCAGCAGTAACGACGGGCTGGAGGGGCAGTACGAGCAGTACTTC.

This chain links TRBV6-1 with TRBJ1-5; D call uncertain. The CDR3 consists of 13 residues. Germline V gene lookup returns CDR1 MNHNS and CDR2 SASEGT. Between the trimmed V and J ends, which lost 5 bases and 7 bases, there was a span of 12 bases. DNA for the CDR3: TGTGCCAGCAGTCCATGGGAAGGGCAGCCCCAGCATTTT. Amino acid sequence: CASSPWEGQPQHF.

The chain has TRBV4-3 and TRBJ2-7, with D possibly matching TRBD1 (6 bases). This CDR3 has 13 amino acids. Deletions cut 0 bases from V and 5 bases from J, with 8 bases between. Germline CDR1 reads LGHNA; CDR2 reads YSLEER. CDR3 sequence reads: CASSQDRGDEQYF. CDR3 nucleotides: TGCGCCAGCAGCCAAGACAGGGGCGACGAGCAGTACTTC.

V gene TRBV28 combines with J gene TRBJ1-3; 7 positions agree with TRBD1. This CDR3 has 16 amino acids. The germline V gene has CDR1 MDHEN and CDR2 SYDVKM. V trimming: 5 bases; J trimming: 2 bases; junction bases outside the gene matches: 9. CDR3 in amino acids: CASSMTLTGAGNTIYF. As DNA, the CDR3 is TGTGCCAGCAGTATGACTCTTACAGGGGCTGGAAACACCATATATTTT.

This clonotype was counted ten times or more. The chain employs TRBV6-2 or TRBV6-3 and TRBJ1-2, with TRBD1 as a possible D gene (5 bases). CDR3 length: 14 amino acids. Germline assignment: CDR1 MNHEY and CDR2 SVGEGT. Between the trimmed V and J ends, which lost 2 bases and 4 bases, there was a span of 11 bases. DNA of the CDR3: TGTGCCAGCAGTTACGACAGTCCTACCTATGGCTACACCTTC. It yields the protein CASSYDSPTYGYTF.

The chain combines TRBV27 with TRBJ2-7, with 15 positions matching TRBD2. Per the germline V gene, CDR1 is MNHEY and CDR2 is SMNVEV (reference sequence). This CDR3 has 19 amino acids. V shed 0 bases, J shed 6 bases, and the junction held 12 bases outside the gene matches. The CDR3 nucleotides are TGTGCCAGCAGTTTATCGAATTCCCCGGGACTAGCGGGAGGCTGCGAGCAGTACTTC. Amino acids: CASSLSNSPGLAGGCEQYF.

This clonotype was counted at least ten times. This rearrangement joins TRBV20-1 to TRBJ2-5, with TRBD2 matching over 10 bases. The V gene's germline CDR1 is DFQATT and CDR2 SNEGSKA (reference sequence). This CDR3 has 14 amino acids. J was trimmed by 4 bases and V by 6 bases; bases with no gene match: 8. CDR3 residues: CSAVKREGRETQYF. In nucleotides, the CDR3 is TGCAGTGCGGTGAAGCGGGAGGGCCGAGAGACCCAGTACTTC.

This clonotype was detected only a few times. The genes are TRBV7-2 and TRBJ2-7, with D perhaps matching TRBD1 or TRBD2 (5 bases each). This CDR3 spans 13 amino acids. V lost 5 bases, J lost 3 bases, and 11 bases lay in between. Germline CDR1 reads SGHTA; CDR2 reads FQGNSA. CDR3 coding DNA: TGTGCCAGCAGCCCCGGGGCTTACTACGAGCAGTACTTC. Its protein is CASSPGAYYEQYF. The complete variable domain, with remaining parts taken from reference TRBV7-2 and TRBJ2-7, reads GAGVSQSPSNKVTEKGKDVELRCDPISGHTALYWYRQSLGQGLEFLIYFQGNSAPDKSGLPSDRFSAERTGGSVSTLTIQRTQQEDSAVYLCASSPGAYYEQYFGPGTRLTVT.